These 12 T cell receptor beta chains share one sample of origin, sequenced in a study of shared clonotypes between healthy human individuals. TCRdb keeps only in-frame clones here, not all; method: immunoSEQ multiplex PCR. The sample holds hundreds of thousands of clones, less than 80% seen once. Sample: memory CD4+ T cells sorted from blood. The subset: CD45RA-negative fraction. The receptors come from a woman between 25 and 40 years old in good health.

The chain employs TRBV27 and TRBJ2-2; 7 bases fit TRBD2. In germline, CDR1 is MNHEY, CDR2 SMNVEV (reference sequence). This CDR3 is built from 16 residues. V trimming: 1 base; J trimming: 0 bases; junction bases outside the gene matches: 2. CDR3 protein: CASSLWREPNTGELFF. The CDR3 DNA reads TGTGCCAGCAGTTTATGGCGGGAGCCGAACACCGGGGAGCTGTTTTTT.

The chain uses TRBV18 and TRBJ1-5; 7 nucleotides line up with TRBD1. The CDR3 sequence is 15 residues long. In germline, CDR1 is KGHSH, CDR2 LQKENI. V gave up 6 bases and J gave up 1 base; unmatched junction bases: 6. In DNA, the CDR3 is TGTGCCAGCTCCCCGGGGGGACAGAGCAATCAGCCCCAGCATTTT. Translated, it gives CASSPGGQSNQPQHF.

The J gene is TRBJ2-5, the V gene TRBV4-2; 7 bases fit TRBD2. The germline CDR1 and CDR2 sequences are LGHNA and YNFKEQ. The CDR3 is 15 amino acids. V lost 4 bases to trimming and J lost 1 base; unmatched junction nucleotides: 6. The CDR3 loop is CASSPAGPSQETQYF. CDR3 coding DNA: TGTGCCAGCAGCCCAGCGGGACCGAGCCAAGAGACCCAGTACTTC.

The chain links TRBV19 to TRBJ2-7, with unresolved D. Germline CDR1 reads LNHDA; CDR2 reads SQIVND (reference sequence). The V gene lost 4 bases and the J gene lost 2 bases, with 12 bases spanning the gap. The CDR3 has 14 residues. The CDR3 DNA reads TGTGCCAGTAGTAATCGTGCAGTAGCCTACGAGCAGTACTTC. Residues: CASSNRAVAYEQYF.

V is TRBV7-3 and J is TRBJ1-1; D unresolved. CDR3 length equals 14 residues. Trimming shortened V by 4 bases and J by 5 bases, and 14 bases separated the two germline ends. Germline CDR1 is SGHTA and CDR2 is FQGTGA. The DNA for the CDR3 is TGTGCCAGCAGCTGCCGTTATTCCCTTACTGAAGCTTTCTTT. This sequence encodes CASSCRYSLTEAFF.

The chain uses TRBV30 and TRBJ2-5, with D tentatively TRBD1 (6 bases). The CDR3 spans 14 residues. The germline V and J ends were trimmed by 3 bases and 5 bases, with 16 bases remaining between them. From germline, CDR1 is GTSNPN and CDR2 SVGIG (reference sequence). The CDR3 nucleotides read TGTGCCTGGAGACCAAAGGACAGCAGGGAGACCCAGTACTTC. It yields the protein CAWRPKDSRETQYF.

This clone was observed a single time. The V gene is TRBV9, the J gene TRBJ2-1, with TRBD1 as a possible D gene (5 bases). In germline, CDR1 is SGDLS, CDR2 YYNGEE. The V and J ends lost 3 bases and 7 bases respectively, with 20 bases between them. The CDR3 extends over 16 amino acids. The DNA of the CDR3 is TGTGCCAGCAGCGGCAGTGATCAGGAATACAGGAATGAGCAGTTCTTC. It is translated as CASSGSDQEYRNEQFF.

Written as DNA, the CDR3 is TGTGCCAGCAGGTTCGGGACAGGAGGTACCCAGCCCCAGCATTTT. This sequence encodes CASRFGTGGTQPQHF. This sequence joins TRBV7-8 and TRBJ1-5; 8 nucleotides align to TRBD1. The CDR3 is 15 amino acids. Germline V lookup: CDR1 SGHVS, CDR2 FQNEAQ. The V segment lost 6 bases and the J segment 7 bases; nucleotides outside the gene matches: 11.

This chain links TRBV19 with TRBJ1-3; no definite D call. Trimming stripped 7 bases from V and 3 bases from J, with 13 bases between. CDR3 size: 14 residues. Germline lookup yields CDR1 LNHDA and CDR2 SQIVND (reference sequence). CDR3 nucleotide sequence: TGTGCCAGTACCTCGACGGGGAATGGAAACACCATATATTTT. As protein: CASTSTGNGNTIYF.

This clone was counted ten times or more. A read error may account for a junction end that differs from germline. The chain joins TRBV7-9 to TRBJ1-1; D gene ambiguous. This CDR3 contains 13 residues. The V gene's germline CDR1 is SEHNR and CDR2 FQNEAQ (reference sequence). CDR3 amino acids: CASTLVMNTEAFF. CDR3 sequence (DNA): TGTGCCAGCACCTTAGTGATGAACACTGAAGCTTTCTTT. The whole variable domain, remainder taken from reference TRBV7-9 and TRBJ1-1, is DTGVSQNPRHKITKRGQNVTFRCDPISEHNRLYWYRQTLGQGPEFLTYFQNEAQLEKSRLLSDRFSAERPKGSFSTLEIQRTEQGDSAMYLCASTLVMNTEAFFGQGTRLTVV.

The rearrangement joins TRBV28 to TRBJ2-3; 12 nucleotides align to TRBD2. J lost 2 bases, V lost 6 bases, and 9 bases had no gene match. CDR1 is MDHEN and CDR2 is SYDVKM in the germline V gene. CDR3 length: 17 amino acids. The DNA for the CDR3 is TGTGCCAGCAGCCTCACGACTAGCGGGGGTCTCACAGATACGCAGTATTTT. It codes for CASSLTTSGGLTDTQYF.

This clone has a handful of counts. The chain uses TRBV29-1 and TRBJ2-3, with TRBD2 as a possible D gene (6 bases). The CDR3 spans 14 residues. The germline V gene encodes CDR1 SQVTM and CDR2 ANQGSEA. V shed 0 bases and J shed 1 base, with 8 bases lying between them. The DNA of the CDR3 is TGCAGCGTTGAAGATTGGAGGGGCACAGATACGCAGTATTTT. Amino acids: CSVEDWRGTDTQYF.